The 20 T cell receptor beta chains below come from one sample, sequenced in a study of blood T cells in healthy people across ages (dated by TCRdb to between 2014 and 2017). Library preparation employed 5' RACE. Sequencing was carried out with an Illumina HiSeq 2500. A second PCR of about 6 to 12 cycles was performed with a sample-barcoded 5' primer and a J-beta primer mix. The raw public data were reprocessed by TCRdb itself: fastp quality trimming at Q25, MiXCR clonotype calling, in-frame beta chains only. Each CDR3 protein appears once, grouped with its most common genes and DNA. The table for this sample lists approximately 800,000 distinct CDR3 sequences; about 42% of them were counted only once. The ten largest clones add up to approximately 18% of the sample. Sequencing was performed on blood. Every receptor here comes from a man older than 75 in good health.

The CDR3 is CASSSLGTAAKPYEQYF. The CDR3 DNA reads TGTGCCAGCAGCTCCTTAGGGACAGCGGCCAAACCCTACGAGCAGTACTTC. The chain combines TRBV13 with TRBJ2-7; TRBD1 aligns across 7 bases. Germline CDR1 PRHDT, CDR2 FYEKMQ (reference sequence). The CDR3 runs 17 residues. Unmatched junction bases numbered 14, after V lost 4 bases and J lost 2 bases.

This clonotype occurred a few times. CDR3 coding DNA: TGCGCCAGCAGCCAAGATGGGGGGACTAGCGGGAGGGCCAGCACAGATACGCAGTATTTT. The encoded protein is CASSQDGGTSGRASTDTQYF. V gene TRBV4-3 combines with J gene TRBJ2-3; TRBD2 matches 16 bases. This CDR3 is built from 20 residues. V was clipped by 0 bases and J by 0 bases; unmatched bases: 6. CDR1 LGHNA and CDR2 YSLEER come from the germline V gene.

CDR3 amino acids: CAISDPTGAVKNIQYF. The CDR3 bases are TGTGCCATCAGTGACCCAACAGGGGCGGTTAAAAACATTCAGTACTTC. This chain joins TRBV10-3 and TRBJ2-4, with TRBD1 matching over 7 bases. From germline, CDR1 is ENHRY and CDR2 SYGVKD. Unmatched junction bases numbered 9, after V lost 3 bases and J lost 4 bases. The length of the CDR3 is 16 residues.

This chain uses TRBV29-1 with TRBJ2-5; perhaps TRBD1 as D (6 bases). There are 14 residues in the CDR3. Trimming left V 4 bases short and J 0 bases short, with 12 bases between. Germline-derived CDR1 and CDR2 are SQVTM and ANQGSEA. CDR3 protein: CSVVDSEYQETQYF. CDR3 DNA sequence: TGCAGCGTTGTGGACAGCGAGTACCAAGAGACCCAGTACTTC.

This clonotype was observed a few times. CDR3 DNA sequence: TGTGCCAGCAGCTCCAGGGTATTAGACGAGCAGTACTTC. Protein product: CASSSRVLDEQYF. The chain uses TRBV7-2 and TRBJ2-7; D might be TRBD1 (5 bases). Germline V CDR1 and CDR2: SGHTA, FQGNSA. CDR3 length: 13 residues. The V and J ends lost 4 bases and 5 bases respectively, with 12 bases between them.

This clonotype occurred many times. The chain joins TRBV27 to TRBJ2-1; TRBD2 matches at 10 bases. The V and J ends lost 5 bases and 4 bases, in that order; junction bases with no gene match: 8. There are 16 residues in the CDR3. Germline V lookup: CDR1 MNHEY, CDR2 SMNVEV (reference sequence). The CDR3 nucleotides read TGTGCCAGCAGTACGATCAGCGGGGGGGCGTACAATGAGCAGTTCTTC. This translates into CASSTISGGAYNEQFF.

The chain is built from TRBV12-3 or TRBV12-4 and TRBJ2-2; D unresolved. Trimming took off 7 bases at V and 2 bases at J, with 14 bases between the two ends. The CDR3 runs 15 residues. CDR3 region: CASTRQTPNTGELFF. CDR3 coding DNA: TGTGCCAGCACGCGGCAGACTCCCAACACCGGGGAGCTGTTTTTT.

The chain links TRBV5-4 to TRBJ2-4, with 9 bases aligning to TRBD1. Germline CDR1 and CDR2: SGHNT and YYREEE (reference sequence). The CDR3 covers 15 residues. The V segment lost 3 bases and the J segment 13 bases; nucleotides outside the gene matches: 14. As DNA, the CDR3 is TGTGCCAGCAGCTGGTCGGGACAGGGATTTGGAGAGCAGTACTTC. Translating it yields CASSWSGQGFGEQYF.

In this sample, this clonotype turned up once. The chain is built from TRBV7-2 and TRBJ2-7, with 8 bases that match TRBD2. After removal of 2 bases from V and 3 bases from J, the junction contained 6 bases not matched to a gene. The CDR3 sequence is 15 residues long. Germline CDR1 is SGHTA and CDR2 is FQGNSA. The CDR3 DNA follows: TGTGCCAGCAGCTTAAATGGCGGGGGGCTCTACGAGCAGTACTTC. Its protein product is CASSLNGGGLYEQYF.

This chain connects TRBV25-1 to TRBJ2-5; the D is unclear. Germline CDR1 reads MGHDK; CDR2 reads SYGVNS. CDR3 length: 13 residues. V was trimmed by 1 base and J by 9 bases, leaving 12 bases between them. CDR3 sequence reads: CASSEFAGGAQYF. The CDR3 region has the DNA TGTGCCAGCAGTGAATTCGCCGGTGGGGCCCAGTACTTC.

This chain joins TRBV4-2 and TRBJ2-7; TRBD1 is a possible D gene (5 bases). The CDR3 totals 16 residues. Germline V gives CDR1 LGHNA, CDR2 YNFKEQ. The V end lost 4 bases, the J end lost 3 bases, and 19 bases lay between the germline ends. The CDR3 coding sequence is TGTGCCAGCAGCCCCGTTCCCACAGGCCTTCTCTACGAGCAGTACTTC. Its translation is CASSPVPTGLLYEQYF.

This clonotype was seen a handful of times. This rearrangement joins TRBV9 to TRBJ2-2; tentatively, D is TRBD1 (5 bases). V shed 1 base and J shed 2 bases, with 9 bases lying between them. CDR3 length: 15 amino acids. CDR1 and CDR2 (germline): SGDLS, YYNGEE. The CDR3 bases are TGTGCCAGCAGCGTAAAGACAGCCAACACCGGGGAGCTGTTTTTT. This gives the protein CASSVKTANTGELFF.

The CDR3 region is CASSPGQRHEQYF. The CDR3 nucleotides read TGTGCCAGCTCACCGGGGCAGCGCCACGAGCAGTACTTC. The rearrangement links TRBV18 to TRBJ2-5; D is perhaps TRBD1 (5 bases). Near its end, the DNA agrees better with TRBJ2-7, so the J call may be wrong. The CDR3 has 13 residues. CDR1 and CDR2 from the germline V gene are KGHSH and LQKENI.

The chain combines TRBV15 with TRBJ2-5; 7 nucleotides line up with TRBD2. The CDR3 consists of 15 residues. From germline, CDR1 is LNHNV and CDR2 YYDKDF (reference sequence). The ends lost 5 bases at V and 0 bases at J; junction bases unmatched: 6. The CDR3 bases are TGTGCCACCAGCGCGACTAGCTGGGACCAAGAGACCCAGTACTTC. Translated, it gives CATSATSWDQETQYF. The full variable domain, with the rest looked up from reference TRBV15 and TRBJ2-5, is DAMVIQNPRYQVTQFGKPVTLSCSQTLNHNVMYWYQQKSSQAPKLLFHYYDKDFNNEADTPDNFQSRRPNTSFCFLDIRSPGLGDTAMYLCATSATSWDQETQYFGPGTRLLVL.

This clonotype was detected only a few times. The chain recombines TRBV12-3 or TRBV12-4 with TRBJ2-1; TRBD2 might be the D (7 bases). V was trimmed by 3 bases and J by 6 bases, leaving 9 bases between them. This CDR3 spans 13 amino acids. The CDR3 is CASSFGGANEQFF. DNA of the CDR3: TGTGCCAGCAGTTTTGGGGGGGCCAATGAGCAGTTCTTC.

This chain links TRBV29-1 with TRBJ2-3; TRBD2 agrees at 13 bases. The germline gives CDR1 SQVTM, CDR2 ANQGSEA. J was trimmed by 1 base and V by 6 bases; bases with no gene match: 1. The CDR3 runs to 14 residues. CDR3 bases: TGCAGCGTCGGGACTAGCGGGGGCACAGATACGCAGTATTTT. Translated, it gives CSVGTSGGTDTQYF.

At least ten counts were recorded for this clonotype. The gene calls are TRBV5-1 and TRBJ2-5; TRBD2 is a possible D gene (6 bases). Looked up from germline, CDR1 is SGHRS and CDR2 is YFSETQ. Trimming took 5 bases from V and 5 from J, leaving 13 bases between them. This CDR3 comprises 13 residues. CDR3 region: CASRRGTEETQYF. DNA of the CDR3: TGCGCCAGCAGACGCGGGACCGAGGAGACCCAGTACTTC.

As regards this clonotype: A read error may account for a junction end that differs from germline. The genes are TRBV6-5 and TRBJ2-2; D is tentatively TRBD1 or TRBD2 (7 bases each). Looked up from germline, CDR1 is MNHEY and CDR2 is SVGAGI. This CDR3 spans 16 amino acids. The CDR3 DNA sequence: TGTGCCAGCACTTACGGTGGCAGGGGGGGCACCGGGGAGCTGTTTTTT. Residues: CASTYGGRGGTGELFF.

This clonotype was found a few times. The rearrangement links TRBV15 to TRBJ1-1; tentatively, D is TRBD1 (6 bases). This CDR3 has 15 amino acids. The V and J ends lost 1 base and 5 bases respectively, with 14 bases between them. Looked up from germline, CDR1 is LNHNV and CDR2 is YYDKDF (reference sequence). Written as DNA, the CDR3 is TGTGCCACCAGCAGAGGGTTACAGGGTGAAACTGAAGCTTTCTTT. Amino acid sequence: CATSRGLQGETEAFF.

The V call is TRBV6-6, the J call TRBJ2-7, with a possible D match to TRBD2 (6 bases). This CDR3 is 14 amino acids long. Germline V CDR1 and CDR2: MNHNY, SVGAGI (reference sequence). The V and J ends lost 5 bases and 0 bases respectively, with 11 bases between them. The CDR3: CASSDRSGSYEQYF. DNA of the CDR3: TGTGCCAGCAGTGACCGTAGCGGCTCCTACGAGCAGTACTTC.